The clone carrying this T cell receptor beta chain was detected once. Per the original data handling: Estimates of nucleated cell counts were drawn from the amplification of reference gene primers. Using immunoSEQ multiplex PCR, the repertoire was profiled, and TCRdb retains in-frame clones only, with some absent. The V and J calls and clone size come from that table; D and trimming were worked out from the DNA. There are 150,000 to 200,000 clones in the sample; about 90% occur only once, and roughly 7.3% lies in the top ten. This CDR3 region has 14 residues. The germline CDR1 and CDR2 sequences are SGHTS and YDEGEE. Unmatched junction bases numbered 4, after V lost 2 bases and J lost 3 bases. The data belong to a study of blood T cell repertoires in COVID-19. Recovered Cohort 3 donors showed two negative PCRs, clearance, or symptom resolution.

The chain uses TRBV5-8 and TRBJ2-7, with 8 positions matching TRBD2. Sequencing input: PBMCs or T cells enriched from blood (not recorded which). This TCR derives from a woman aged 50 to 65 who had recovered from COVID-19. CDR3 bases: TGTGCCAGCAGCTTATTAGCGGGGATCTACGAGCAGTACTTC. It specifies CASSLLAGIYEQYF.